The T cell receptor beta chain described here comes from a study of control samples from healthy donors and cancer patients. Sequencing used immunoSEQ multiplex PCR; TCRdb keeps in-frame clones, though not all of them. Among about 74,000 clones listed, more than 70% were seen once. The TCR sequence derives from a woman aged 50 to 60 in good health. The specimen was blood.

CDR3 sequence: CAWRADRRTAGYTF. The CDR3 coding sequence is TGTGCCTGGAGGGCCGACAGACGTACCGCCGGCTACACCTTC. The J gene is TRBJ1-2, the V gene TRBV30, with a tentative D call TRBD1 (5 bases). The CDR3 loop spans 14 amino acids. Germline V gene sequence: CDR1 GTSNPN, CDR2 SVGIG (reference sequence). V was cut by 3 bases and J by 8 bases, with 19 bases left in between.